The TCR beta chain under discussion was sequenced for a study of T cell clusters in autoimmune cytopenias. Turning to the study itself: Per sample, median TRB depth was roughly 50,000 reads, yielding a median roughly 2,200 distinct clonotypes. Study-wide points: TRB repertoire shifts in secondary cytopenia and chronic lymphocytic leukemia mostly reflected lymphoma, not autoimmunity. Clustering suggested that physiological T cell clusters were missing in primary autoimmune cytopenia patients. A dominant lymphoma-associated repertoire apparently masked the cluster-lack signature in secondary cytopenia versus chronic lymphocytic leukemia.

With regard to this clonotype: Its antigen is undetermined.

This CDR3 has 13 amino acids. Germline assignment: CDR1 DFQATT and CDR2 SNEGSKA (reference sequence). TRB amplification used approximately 250 ng of peripheral blood genomic DNA. Multiplex touch-down PCR amplified TRB using TRB-A and TRB-B pools in one tube. TCRdb reanalyzed the multiplex PCR reads, giving one entry per CDR3 protein sequence and no DNA. The sample has under 9,000 distinct CDR3 sequences. Input material: peripheral blood. This chain uses TRBV20-1 with TRBJ1-2. The clonotype was recovered from a human donor with an autoimmune cytopenia or autoimmune hepatitis (not recorded which). The CDR3 reads CSAREGLNYGYTF.